This TCR beta chain appears in the sequencing data of a study of T cell responses to AZD1222 COVID-19 vaccine. Study-wide findings and caveats: Within unmutated variant regions lay the reported targets of nearly half of spike-specific TCRs. Of the AZD1222 recipients, only 5 to 7 were seropositive at baseline.

As for this clone: Its antigen is still unknown.

This table comes from immunoSEQ multiplex PCR, and its TCRdb copy is limited to in-frame clones, with some not included. Counted here are more than 50,000 clones, roughly nine tenths occurring once; the ten biggest clones make up around 2%. This receptor was obtained from an adult in good health. The source was peripheral blood, collected on day 0 of AZD1222 vaccination.

The CDR3, as DNA: TGTGCCAGCAGCCAAGATAAGGGGGGCCAGCGGCTCTACGAGCAGTACTTC. It codes for CASSQDKGGQRLYEQYF. The chain links TRBV14 to TRBJ2-7; D tentatively reads TRBD1 or TRBD2 (6 bases each). The CDR3 spans 17 residues. In germline, CDR1 is SGHDN, CDR2 FVKESK. Trimming left V 0 bases short and J 3 bases short, with 18 bases between.